This T cell receptor beta chain is drawn from a study of T cell responses to AZD1222 COVID-19 vaccine (dated by TCRdb to the early 2020s). About the study as a whole: A total of about 230 trial participants underwent TCR sequencing, of whom 200 to 220 received two doses of AZD1222 and about 26 received two doses of the MenACWY control vaccine. Trial participants were enrolled by age into subgroups of 18-55, 56-69 and 70-plus years, and roughly 160, 29 and 62 TCR-sequenced participants, respectively, were included in these subgroups. Results and caveats for the whole study, not just this receptor: No day 14 peak-response samples were available, so repertoires were characterized only after the peak T cell response. The whole spike protein was spanned by vaccine-associated CD4 TCRs, and dominant responses were seen in regions 160-218 and 743-854. After two AZD1222 doses, spike-specific TCR breadth and depth were significantly higher than at day 0 and than in MenACWY recipients. The 56-69-year group was small, and its depth increase did not reach significance, likely because of low power. Conclusions about previously exposed vaccinees were limited because only a handful of AZD1222 recipients were SARS-CoV-2 seropositive at baseline. Participants were mostly white British, with more females than males. The authors suggested clonal diversity may have been underestimated. Reportedly, almost half of the unique spike-specific TCRs recognized epitopes lying outside the regions that are mutated in the B.1.351 and B.1.1.7 variants.

The CDR3 regions of human TCRbeta chains were analyzed by immunosequencing. Concerning the study's data processing: Repertoire TCRs were checked for matches against a reference library of SARS-CoV-2-specific TCRs that had been generated using the MIRA antigen-specificity platform. Breadth was defined as the fraction of unique TCRs that were SARS-CoV-2-associated, and depth was defined as the fraction of total T cells that were SARS-CoV-2-associated. Using the MIRA data, each spike-specific TCR was assigned both to the spike region to which the TCR was reactive and to a CD4 or CD8 class. Log10-transformed breadth and depth values were compared by one-way ANOVA with Sidak's multiple comparisons tests. The source is immuneACCESS, and TCRdb retained only in-frame sequences with V and J called. Part of the clones is not carried over; for the studies checked, unresolved V genes explain less than half of this, and the remainder is unexplained. V and J calls and clone size follow that table, whereas D and trimming were derived from the DNA. For this sample there are fewer than 140,000 clones; less than 95% appear just once. The ten largest clones add up to less than 9.5% of the sample.

Read against the paper, the sample's time point label means: about 28 days (+/-7) after the second vaccine dose. Because spike-specific TCR depth and breadth did not differ between the two schedules, AZD1222 recipients who got a second dose at roughly 4 weeks were pooled with those who got a second dose at roughly 12 weeks. Samples from vaccinated people were obtained from the UK trials COV001 and COV002, which included a single-blind randomized controlled phase 2/3 trial of AZD1222 (ChAdOx1 nCoV-19) in healthy adults. For TCRbeta chain sequencing, PBMC samples were collected from trial participants at day 0 and at day 28 after the second dose. Turning to this clone: Its antigen is not yet known. No base quality values were provided; no much bigger clone lies one nucleotide off.

The CDR3 starts with the cysteine, ends with the phenylalanine, and has 16 residues. Only CDR3 DNA is held: 48 bases, read in frame from base 1. Via the germline V gene, CDR1 is SGHDT and CDR2 YYEEEE. At the junction V is shortened by 3 bases and J by 4 bases; bases outside the gene matches: 9. This material consisted of peripheral blood, taken 28 days after the second AZD1222 dose. The chain is assembled from TRBV5-6 and TRBJ2-2; 7 middle bases align to TRBD1. The sequence derives from an adult who received the AZD1222 COVID-19 vaccine. The nucleotide sequence is TGTGCCAGCAGCTCGACAGGGCGGTGGGTCACCGGGGAGCTGTTTTTT. The resulting protein is CASSSTGRWVTGELFF.